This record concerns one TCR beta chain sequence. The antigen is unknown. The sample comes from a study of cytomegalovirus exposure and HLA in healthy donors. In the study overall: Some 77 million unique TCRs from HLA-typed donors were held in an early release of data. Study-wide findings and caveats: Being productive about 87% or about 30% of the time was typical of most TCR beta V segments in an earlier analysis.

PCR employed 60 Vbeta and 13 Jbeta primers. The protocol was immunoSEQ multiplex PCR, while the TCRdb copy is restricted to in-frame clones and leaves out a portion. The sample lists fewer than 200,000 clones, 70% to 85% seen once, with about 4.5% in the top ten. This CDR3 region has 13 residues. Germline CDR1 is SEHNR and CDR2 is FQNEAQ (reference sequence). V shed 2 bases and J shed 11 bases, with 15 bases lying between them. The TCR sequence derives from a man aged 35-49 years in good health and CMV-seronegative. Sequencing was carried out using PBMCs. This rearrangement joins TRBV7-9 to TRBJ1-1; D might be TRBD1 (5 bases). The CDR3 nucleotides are TGTGCCAGCAGCTTAAAGGACATCATACGGGCTTTCTTT. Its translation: CASSLKDIIRAFF. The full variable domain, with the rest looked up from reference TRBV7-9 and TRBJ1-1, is DTGVSQNPRHKITKRGQNVTFRCDPISEHNRLYWYRQTLGQGPEFLTYFQNEAQLEKSRLLSDRFSAERPKGSFSTLEIQRTEQGDSAMYLCASSLKDIIRAFFGQGTRLTVV.